One sample yielded the 27 T cell receptor beta chains listed below, sequenced in a study of blood T cell repertoires in COVID-19. Generated by immunoSEQ multiplex PCR, the TCRdb table keeps only in-frame clones and is missing some. The data hold 100,000 or so clones, with 80% to 95% observed a single time. Sequencing used peripheral blood. Receptors originate from a man in his 60s with acute or convalescent COVID-19.

V gene TRBV4-2 combines with J gene TRBJ1-4; D ambiguous. From germline, CDR1 is LGHNA and CDR2 YNFKEQ. The CDR3 covers 17 residues. The germline V and J ends were trimmed by 1 base and 7 bases, with 19 bases remaining between them. The CDR3 DNA reads as TGTGCCAGCAGCCAAGGAGTCAGGCTTTCGCGCGTTGAAAAACTGTTTTTT. Protein product: CASSQGVRLSRVEKLFF.

The V call is TRBV19, the J call TRBJ1-1, with 7 nucleotides matching TRBD1. This CDR3 spans 14 amino acids. Germline-derived CDR1 and CDR2 are LNHDA and SQIVND (reference sequence). J lost 4 bases, V lost 7 bases, and 9 bases had no gene match. In DNA form, the CDR3 reads TGTGCCAGTAATCGACAGGGACTCGGCACTGAAGCTTTCTTT. Translated: CASNRQGLGTEAFF.

The V gene is TRBV4-2, the J gene TRBJ2-3; a weak D match, TRBD2 (5 bases). There are 16 residues in the CDR3. With 4 bases removed from V and 1 base from J, the gap between germline ends came to 15 bases. The germline V gene has CDR1 LGHNA and CDR2 YNFKEQ. This CDR3 is CASSPGTEGRTDTQYF. CDR3 nucleotides: TGTGCCAGCAGCCCTGGAACTGAGGGCCGCACAGATACGCAGTATTTT.

This rearrangement joins TRBV7-3 to TRBJ1-1; the match to TRBD1 covers 11 bases. Germline assignment: CDR1 SGHTA and CDR2 FQGTGA. The CDR3 contains 13 residues. V lost 1 base and J lost 8; bases outside the gene matches: 0. The CDR3 loop is CASSLRDRGEAFF. The CDR3 DNA reads as TGTGCCAGCAGCTTAAGGGACAGGGGGGAAGCTTTCTTT.

Here the CDR3 reads CASSLDGGEQFF. CDR3 sequence (DNA): TGCGCCAGCAGCTTGGATGGGGGCGAGCAGTTCTTC. The rearrangement joins TRBV5-1 to TRBJ2-1; a possible D gene is TRBD1 (6 bases). V was cut by 0 bases and J by 10 bases, with 8 bases left in between. Germline V gene sequence: CDR1 SGHRS, CDR2 YFSETQ. CDR3 length: 12 residues.

The chain carries TRBV30 and TRBJ1-2, with 7 bases that match TRBD1. J lost 10 bases, V lost 2 bases, and 7 bases had no gene match. The CDR3 runs 12 residues. The germline gives CDR1 GTSNPN, CDR2 SVGIG (reference sequence). The CDR3 bases are TGTGCCTGGAGTCCCCGACAGGGTGACTACACCTTC. It is translated as CAWSPRQGDYTF.

The chain employs TRBV11-2 and TRBJ2-3, with 8 bases fitting TRBD1. Losses at the gene ends were 5 bases for V and 1 base for J; bases not matched to a gene: 11. Germline-derived CDR1 and CDR2 are SGHAT and FQNNGV. The CDR3 covers 17 residues. The CDR3 reads CASSPGGLFERTDTQYF. The CDR3 DNA reads as TGTGCCAGCAGCCCAGGGGGCCTTTTTGAGCGCACAGATACGCAGTATTTT.

Comment on this clone: The junction departs from the called germline gene at one end, perhaps through a read error. The V call is TRBV7-7, the J call TRBJ2-1; TRBD2 agrees at 9 bases. Germline loops: CDR1 SSHAT, CDR2 FNYEAQ (reference sequence). This CDR3 spans 17 amino acids. The CDR3 reads CASSLGSGSSGKGEQFF. The CDR3 DNA reads TGTGCTAGCAGCTTAGGGTCAGGGTCTAGCGGGAAGGGTGAGCAGTTCTTC.

V and J are TRBV9 and TRBJ2-2; TRBD2 matches at 9 bases. The J segment lost 6 bases and the V segment lost 4 bases, leaving 7 bases of the junction unmatched. Germline V gene sequence: CDR1 SGDLS, CDR2 YYNGEE. The length of the CDR3 is 15 residues. The CDR3 protein is CASSPSGRKSGELFF. The DNA for the CDR3 is TGTGCCAGCAGCCCCAGCGGGAGGAAATCCGGGGAGCTGTTTTTT.

This clone turned up a few times. The chain joins TRBV28 to TRBJ1-5; 9 nucleotides align to TRBD1. CDR1 and CDR2 from the germline V gene are MDHEN and SYDVKM. The CDR3 is 14 residues long. Trimming took 2 bases from V and 5 from J; bases not matched to a gene: 1. In DNA form, the CDR3 reads TGTGCCAGCAGTTTAGGACAGGGGTATCAGCCCCAGCATTTT. Encoded protein: CASSLGQGYQPQHF.

The rearrangement links TRBV2 to TRBJ1-5; TRBD1 is a possible D gene (5 bases). Per germline, CDR1 SNHLY and CDR2 FYNNEI. V was clipped by 1 base and J by 5 bases, with 6 bases between them. The CDR3 contains 13 residues. The CDR3 region has the DNA TGTGCCAGCAGTGAAGGCAGGGATCAGCCCCAGCATTTT. It specifies CASSEGRDQPQHF.

The genes are TRBV5-5 and TRBJ1-5; D gene unclear. This CDR3 has 16 residues. The V and J ends lost 1 base and 6 bases respectively, with 17 bases between them. The germline CDR1 and CDR2 sequences are SGHKS and YYEKEE (reference sequence). The CDR3 bases are TGTGCCAGCAGCTTGTTGGACGGATTTGCGGGTCAGCCCCAGCATTTT. This codes for CASSLLDGFAGQPQHF.

This clone has just a few counts. The chain has TRBV9 and TRBJ2-2; 7 bases are a match to TRBD2. The CDR3 has 16 amino acids. CDR1 is SGDLS and CDR2 is YYNGEE in the germline V gene. The J segment lost 6 bases and the V segment lost 0 bases, leaving 8 bases of the junction unmatched. The CDR3 nucleotides read TGTGCCAGCAGCGTAGGATGGGAGGGCCGCGCCGGGGAGCTGTTTTTT. Translating gives CASSVGWEGRAGELFF.

CDR3: CASSLAGGPYSTDTQYF. DNA for the CDR3: TGTGCCAGCAGTTTAGCGGGAGGGCCCTATAGCACAGATACGCAGTATTTT. This chain joins TRBV27 and TRBJ2-3, with TRBD2 identical over 9 bases. From germline, CDR1 is MNHEY and CDR2 SMNVEV (reference sequence). V shed 2 bases and J 0 bases; nucleotides not matched to a gene: 6. The CDR3 totals 17 residues.

The chain joins TRBV3-1 (or the pseudogene TRBV3-2) to TRBJ2-2; TRBD1 agrees at 9 bases. The CDR3 has 14 residues. V trimming: 5 bases; J trimming: 6 bases; junction bases outside the gene matches: 4. The germline V gene has CDR1 LGHDT and CDR2 YNNKEL (reference sequence). As DNA, the CDR3 is TGTGCCAGCAGCTCCGACAGGGGGGCCGGGGAGCTGTTTTTT. Protein product: CASSSDRGAGELFF.

This chain connects TRBV5-1 to TRBJ1-1; D may be TRBD1 (6 bases). This CDR3 contains 14 residues. V gave up 3 bases and J gave up 5 bases, with 14 bases separating them. Per germline, CDR1 SGHRS and CDR2 YFSETQ. The CDR3 reads CASSSTGGWTEAFF. The CDR3 nucleotides are TGCGCCAGCAGCTCGACAGGTGGGTGGACTGAAGCTTTCTTT.

This chain joins TRBV20-1 and TRBJ1-1, with 7 bases that match TRBD1. This CDR3 contains 11 residues. CDR1 DFQATT and CDR2 SNEGSKA come from the germline V gene (reference sequence). J was trimmed by 10 bases and V by 2 bases; bases with no gene match: 4. CDR3 loop: CSARRQGPAFF. The CDR3 bases are TGCAGTGCTAGAAGACAGGGCCCAGCTTTCTTT.

This clone was picked up one time. This chain links TRBV2 with TRBJ2-3, with 7 bases identical to TRBD1. This CDR3 contains 16 residues. Germline V gene data show CDR1 as SNHLY and CDR2 as FYNNEI. After removal of 7 bases from V and 8 bases from J, the junction contained 18 bases not matched to a gene. CDR3 residues: CASTDTPGRGHGTQYF. The CDR3 bases are TGTGCCAGCACAGACACCCCGGGTAGGGGGCACGGTACGCAGTATTTT.

This clone was found once. This chain joins TRBV28 and TRBJ1-2, with a possible D match to TRBD1 (5 bases). CDR3 size: 16 residues. Trimming removed 0 bases from V and 1 base from J, with 12 bases in between. CDR1 is MDHEN and CDR2 is SYDVKM in the germline V gene. The CDR3 reads CASSLWVGGVNYGYTF. CDR3 bases: TGTGCCAGCAGTTTATGGGTTGGGGGGGTTAACTATGGCTACACCTTC.

The CDR3 DNA reads as TGTGCCAGCAGTCCGGGACATCCAGTCTCTGGAAACACCATATATTTT. Its translation: CASSPGHPVSGNTIYF. The V gene is TRBV27, the J gene TRBJ1-3; D may be TRBD1 (6 bases). The ends were cut back, 5 bases at V and 0 bases at J, with 14 bases in the middle. CDR1 MNHEY and CDR2 SMNVEV come from the germline V gene (reference sequence). The CDR3 extends over 16 amino acids.

The rearrangement joins TRBV15 to TRBJ2-1; 9 bases line up with TRBD1. The germline CDR1 and CDR2 sequences are LNHNV and YYDKDF (reference sequence). The CDR3 runs 14 residues. V gave up 10 bases and J gave up 9 bases; unmatched junction bases: 13. The CDR3 reads CASRDRVKGSEQFF. The CDR3 DNA reads as TGTGCCAGCCGGGACAGGGTGAAGGGCAGTGAGCAGTTCTTC. The full variable domain, completed using reference TRBV15 and TRBJ2-1, is DAMVIQNPRYQVTQFGKPVTLSCSQTLNHNVMYWYQQKSSQAPKLLFHYYDKDFNNEADTPDNFQSRRPNTSFCFLDIRSPGLGDTAMYLCASRDRVKGSEQFFGPGTRLTVL.

The V and J genes are TRBV29-1 and TRBJ1-2; no clear D. Trimming left V 4 bases short and J 5 bases short, with 11 bases between. The CDR3 has 12 amino acids. In germline, CDR1 is SQVTM, CDR2 ANQGSEA. The DNA of the CDR3 is TGCAGCGTTGTCATACAGTCTTATGGCTACACCTTC. Translating gives CSVVIQSYGYTF.

The CDR3 protein is CASRSNEKLFF. CDR3 in DNA: TGTGCCAGCAGGTCAAATGAAAAACTGTTTTTT. The chain couples TRBV12-3 or TRBV12-4 to TRBJ1-4; D remains unclear. This CDR3 is built from 11 residues. V lost 6 bases and J lost 5, with 4 bases in between.

CDR3: CATSRQRLITSGLPTYEQYF. The CDR3 DNA reads as TGTGCCACCAGCAGGCAAAGGCTAATAACTAGCGGATTACCAACCTACGAGCAGTACTTC. The genes are TRBV15 and TRBJ2-7; the match to TRBD2 covers 8 bases. The junction had 21 bases not matched to a gene; V was cut back by 3 bases and J by 2 bases. This CDR3 contains 20 residues. Germline V gene lookup returns CDR1 LNHNV and CDR2 YYDKDF (reference sequence).

The chain joins TRBV29-1 to TRBJ2-5; 7 nucleotides match TRBD2. The CDR3 loop spans 12 amino acids. Trimming took 7 bases from V and 3 from J; bases not matched to a gene: 5. The V gene's germline CDR1 is SQVTM and CDR2 ANQGSEA. CDR3 in DNA: TGCAGCGGGCGGGAGTCCGAAGAGACCCAGTACTTC. Amino acid sequence: CSGRESEETQYF. Full variable domain (remainder filled in from reference TRBV29-1 and TRBJ2-5): SAVISQKPSRDICQRGTSLTIQCQVDSQVTMMFWYRQQPGQSLTLIATANQGSEATYESGFVIDKFPISRPNLTFSTLTVSNMSPEDSSIYLCSGRESEETQYFGPGTRLLVL.

This clone was observed a single time. The V gene is TRBV25-1, the J gene TRBJ1-5; D remains ambiguous. This CDR3 spans 14 amino acids. Germline V gives CDR1 MGHDK, CDR2 SYGVNS. V was cut by 1 base and J by 4 bases, with 8 bases left in between. The CDR3 DNA is TGTGCCAGCAGTGAATTTGGCAGTAATCAGCCCCAGCATTTT. It translates to CASSEFGSNQPQHF.

The CDR3 spells CAWRFQNTGELFF. The CDR3 nucleotides are TGTGCCTGGAGGTTCCAGAACACCGGGGAGCTGTTTTTT. The rearrangement joins TRBV30 to TRBJ2-2, with D uncertain. Trimming took 3 bases from V and 1 from J, leaving 6 bases between them. The CDR3 is 13 amino acids. Germline V lookup: CDR1 GTSNPN, CDR2 SVGIG (reference sequence).